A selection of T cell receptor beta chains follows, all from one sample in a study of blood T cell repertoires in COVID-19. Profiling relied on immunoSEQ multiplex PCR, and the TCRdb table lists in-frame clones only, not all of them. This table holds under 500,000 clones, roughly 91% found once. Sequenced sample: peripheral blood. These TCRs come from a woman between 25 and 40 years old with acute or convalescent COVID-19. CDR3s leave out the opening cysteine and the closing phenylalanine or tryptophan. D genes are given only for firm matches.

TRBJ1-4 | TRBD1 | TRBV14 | ASSSGTVFEKLF
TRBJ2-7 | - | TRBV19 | ASSMTVSSYEQY
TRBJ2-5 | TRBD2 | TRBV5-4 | ASSVSRGGGASETQY
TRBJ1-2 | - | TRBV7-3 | ASSYGGEGYT
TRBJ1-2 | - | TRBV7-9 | ASSRDTFFYT
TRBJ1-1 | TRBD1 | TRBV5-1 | ASSYNRGTEAF
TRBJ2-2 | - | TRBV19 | ASSPGLGVTGELF
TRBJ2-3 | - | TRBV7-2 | ASSSGVWDTQY
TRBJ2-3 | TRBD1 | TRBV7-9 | ASMTDRTTDTQY
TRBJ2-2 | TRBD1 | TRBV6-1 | ASSVGTVWSAGELF
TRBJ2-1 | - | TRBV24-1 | ATSASNVNEQF
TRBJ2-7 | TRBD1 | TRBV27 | ASRGPQGAGEQY
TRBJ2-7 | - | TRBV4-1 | ASSHEYPTVYEQY
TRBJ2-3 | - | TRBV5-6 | ASSFEGLTDTQY
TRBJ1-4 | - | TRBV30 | AWSPGRAGREKLF
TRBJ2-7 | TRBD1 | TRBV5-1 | ASSPGQGYYEQY
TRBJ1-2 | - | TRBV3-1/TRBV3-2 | ASSPSSRPYGYT
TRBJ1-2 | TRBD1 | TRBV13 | ASSHRTGDSYGYT